The present T cell receptor beta chain was sequenced within a study of blood T cell repertoires in COVID-19. Study at large: Both acute and convalescent COVID-19 samples were obtained from the United States, Italy and Spain.

Clinical history as reported by participants underpinned cohort assignment. Two consecutive negative NP/OP PCR tests, clearance, or resolved symptoms defined Cohort 3 recovery. Germline lookup yields CDR1 KGHSH and CDR2 LQKENI. The CDR3 has 14 residues. Trimming took off 3 bases at V and 2 bases at J, with 10 bases between the two ends. Study processing details: Nucleated cell number was recorded as an estimate derived from reference gene primer amplification. Only in-frame clones appear in the TCRdb table, and some are missing; sequencing was by immunoSEQ multiplex PCR. For V, J and clone size, that table is used; D and trimming come from the DNA. The sample records more than 250,000 clones, roughly 88% being singletons.

The TCR was taken from a man in his thirties or forties who had recovered from COVID-19. Sequencing was done on a sample of PBMCs or T cells enriched from blood (not recorded which). The gene calls are TRBV18 and TRBJ1-2; D is ambiguous. In nucleotides, the CDR3 is TGTGCCAGCTCACCCCCCGGGAGGAACTATGGCTACACCTTC. This encodes CASSPPGRNYGYTF.